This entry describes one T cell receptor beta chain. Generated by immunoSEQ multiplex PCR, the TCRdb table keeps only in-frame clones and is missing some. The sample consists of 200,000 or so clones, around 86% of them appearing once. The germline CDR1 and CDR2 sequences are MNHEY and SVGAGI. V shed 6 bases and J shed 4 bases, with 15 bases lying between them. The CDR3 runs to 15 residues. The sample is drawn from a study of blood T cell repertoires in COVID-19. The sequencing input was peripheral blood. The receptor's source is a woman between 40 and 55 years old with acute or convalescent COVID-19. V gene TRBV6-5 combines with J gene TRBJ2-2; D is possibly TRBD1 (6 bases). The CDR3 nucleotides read TGTGCCAGCAGGCAACCTGGACAGATCACCGGGGAGCTGTTTTTT. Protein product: CASRQPGQITGELFF.